Shown below are 27 T cell receptor beta chains from a single sample sequenced in a study of OX40 agonist ivuxolimab in advanced cancers. Library method: the immunoSEQ multiplex PCR assay. TCRdb limited this immuneACCESS table to in-frame rearrangements with V and J called. A share of clones is missing; checked studies link under half to unresolved V genes, and the rest is unexplained. The sample contains some 130,000 clones, 90% of them found a single time. Clones ranked in the top ten supply roughly 1.1% of the sample. Sequencing used CD4+ or CD8+ T cells sorted from blood, obtained in a trial of the OX40 agonist ivuxolimab. Source of these receptors: an adult with an advanced solid tumor such as melanoma, head and neck, liver or kidney cancer.

The J gene is TRBJ1-5, the V gene TRBV5-1; the match to TRBD1 covers 9 bases. The V and J ends lost 2 bases and 2 bases, in that order; junction bases with no gene match: 2. This CDR3 spans 15 amino acids. The germline V gene encodes CDR1 SGHRS and CDR2 YFSETQ. The CDR3 protein is CASSLTGGGNQPQHF. DNA of the CDR3: TGCGCCAGCAGCTTAACAGGGGGCGGCAATCAGCCCCAGCATTTT.

The genes are TRBV11-1 and TRBJ2-1; 7 positions match TRBD2. The junction had 5 bases not matched to a gene; V was cut back by 5 bases and J by 1 base. CDR3 length: 15 residues. In germline, CDR1 is SGHAT, CDR2 FQDESV (reference sequence). The CDR3 loop reads CASSETSSSYNEQFF. The CDR3 coding sequence is TGTGCCAGCAGCGAGACTAGCTCTTCCTACAATGAGCAGTTCTTC.

This clone has more than one count but fewer than ten. Other DNA sequences in the same sample also yield this CDR3. The chain is built from TRBV7-3 and TRBJ2-3; 9 bases are a match to TRBD1. J was trimmed by 3 bases and V by 2 bases; bases with no gene match: 3. CDR3 length equals 15 residues. Germline V gives CDR1 SGHTA, CDR2 FQGTGA. The CDR3 nucleotides are TGTGCCAGCAGCTTATCAGGACAGGGGACAGATACGCAGTATTTT. Amino acid sequence: CASSLSGQGTDTQYF.

The chain has TRBV28 and TRBJ1-2; 7 positions agree with TRBD1. The CDR3 is 15 amino acids. The ends lost 5 bases at V and 6 bases at J; junction bases unmatched: 12. Germline V gene lookup returns CDR1 MDHEN and CDR2 SYDVKM. As DNA, the CDR3 is TGTGCCAGCAGTCAAACAGGGGCTCCGAGTAATGGCTACACCTTC. This translates into CASSQTGAPSNGYTF.

The chain recombines TRBV5-1 with TRBJ1-1; a possible D gene is TRBD1 (5 bases). V was pared by 2 bases and J by 4 bases, with 9 bases between. The CDR3 contains 13 residues. Germline V gives CDR1 SGHRS, CDR2 YFSETQ. In DNA form, the CDR3 reads TGCGCCAGCAGCTTCATGGGGGGCACTGAAGCTTTCTTT. Its protein product is CASSFMGGTEAFF.

For the CDR3, the DNA is TGTGCCAGTAGTATATACGGACCGAGCTACGAGCAGTACTTC. Its translation: CASSIYGPSYEQYF. The chain is built from TRBV19 and TRBJ2-7; no firm D call. Germline CDR1 reads LNHDA; CDR2 reads SQIVND (reference sequence). The CDR3 has 14 amino acids. V lost 2 bases and J lost 3, with 11 bases in between.

J is TRBJ1-2 and V is TRBV5-1, with unresolved D. Germline V gene lookup returns CDR1 SGHRS and CDR2 YFSETQ. CDR3 length: 13 residues. V dropped 0 bases and J dropped 5 bases, with 8 bases sitting between them. The CDR3 DNA reads as TGCGCCAGCAGCTTGGAGGCACCTTATGGCTACACCTTC. Amino acid sequence: CASSLEAPYGYTF.

The V call is TRBV10-2, the J call TRBJ2-1; 12 positions match TRBD2. Per germline, CDR1 WSHSY and CDR2 SAAADI. With V trimmed by 0 bases and J by 5 bases, 5 bases remained unmatched. The CDR3 is 17 amino acids. The CDR3 region has the DNA TGCGCCAGCAGTGAGTCTGGACTAGCGGGGCTCAACAATGAGCAGTTCTTC. Its protein product is CASSESGLAGLNNEQFF.

The chain carries TRBV6-5 and TRBJ2-1; D perhaps matches TRBD2 (6 bases). The CDR3 runs to 15 residues. Trimming took 3 bases from V and 3 from J, leaving 12 bases between them. Germline CDR1 and CDR2: MNHEY and SVGAGI. CDR3 sequence reads: CASSYTGASYNEQFF. Written as DNA, the CDR3 is TGTGCCAGCAGTTATACGGGAGCGAGCTACAATGAGCAGTTCTTC.

J is TRBJ2-4 and V is TRBV28; TRBD1 aligns across 9 bases. Unmatched junction bases numbered 10, after V lost 6 bases and J lost 1 base. This CDR3 spans 17 amino acids. Germline lookup yields CDR1 MDHEN and CDR2 SYDVKM. CDR3 loop: CASSGQGSAGAKNIQYF. The CDR3 DNA reads as TGTGCCAGCAGCGGACAGGGGTCGGCCGGGGCCAAAAACATTCAGTACTTC.

This chain connects TRBV9 to TRBJ2-6; D not resolved. Trimming took off 4 bases at V and 0 bases at J, with 8 bases between the two ends. CDR3 length: 15 residues. Per germline, CDR1 SGDLS and CDR2 YYNGEE. As DNA, the CDR3 is TGTGCCAGCAGCCTCCAGACCTCTGGGGCCAACGTCCTGACTTTC. The encoded protein is CASSLQTSGANVLTF.

The CDR3 bases are TGTGCCAGCAGAGCTGACAGGGCTACTGGAAACTACGAGCAGTACTTC. Translated, it gives CASRADRATGNYEQYF. The chain carries TRBV5-8 and TRBJ2-7; 7 bases are shared with TRBD1. CDR3 length: 16 amino acids. V trimming: 5 bases; J trimming: 3 bases; junction bases outside the gene matches: 14. Germline CDR1 SGHTS, CDR2 YDEGEE.

The V call is TRBV29-1, the J call TRBJ2-7; 7 positions agree with TRBD1. The length of the CDR3 is 13 residues. CDR1 SQVTM and CDR2 ANQGSEA come from the germline V gene. The junction had 4 bases not matched to a gene; V was cut back by 2 bases and J by 3 bases. For the CDR3, the DNA is TGCAGCGTTGAAACAGGGGAGAGCTACGAGCAGTACTTC. As protein: CSVETGESYEQYF.

On this clone: This specimen includes other DNA sequences encoding the same CDR3. This rearrangement joins TRBV7-8 to TRBJ1-3; D call uncertain. The germline V gene has CDR1 SGHVS and CDR2 FQNEAQ. This CDR3 contains 14 residues. Trimming left V 1 base short and J 0 bases short, with 4 bases between. The CDR3: CASSLGVSGNTIYF. The CDR3 DNA reads TGTGCCAGCAGCTTAGGGGTCTCTGGAAACACCATATATTTT.

The sample holds one count of this clone. The chain joins TRBV18 to TRBJ2-6; TRBD1 is a possible D gene (5 bases). V shed 6 bases and J shed 10 bases, with 13 bases lying between them. Germline CDR1 and CDR2: KGHSH and LQKENI. The CDR3 loop spans 13 amino acids. The CDR3 nucleotides are TGTGCCAGCTCGCCCCAGGGCTCGAACGTCCTGACTTTC. Amino acids: CASSPQGSNVLTF.

This chain uses TRBV28 with TRBJ2-1; 11 nucleotides match TRBD2. This CDR3 comprises 15 residues. V shed 2 bases and J 6 bases; nucleotides not matched to a gene: 3. Germline V lookup: CDR1 MDHEN, CDR2 SYDVKM. The CDR3 bases are TGTGCCAGCAGTTTAATTAGCGGGAGGGCCAATGAGCAGTTCTTC. Translation gives CASSLISGRANEQFF. The whole variable domain, filled in from reference TRBV28 and TRBJ2-1, reads DVKVTQSSRYLVKRTGEKVFLECVQDMDHENMFWYRQDPGLGLRLIYFSYDVKMKEKGDIPEGYSVSREKKERFSLILESASTNQTSMYLCASSLISGRANEQFFGPGTRLTVL.

This clone was observed a handful of times. J is TRBJ1-3 and V is TRBV5-8; D perhaps matches TRBD1 (5 bases). The CDR3 is 16 amino acids. V lost 1 base and J lost 2, with 13 bases in between. Germline V gives CDR1 SGHTS, CDR2 YDEGEE. For the CDR3, the DNA is TGTGCCAGCAGCTTGTCGACGCAGGGAGCTGGAAACACCATATATTTT. Translated, it gives CASSLSTQGAGNTIYF.

This rearrangement joins TRBV19 to TRBJ1-5; 7 nucleotides align to TRBD1. The CDR3 is 15 residues long. CDR1 is LNHDA and CDR2 is SQIVND in the germline V gene (reference sequence). The V segment lost 8 bases and the J segment 6 bases; nucleotides outside the gene matches: 13. The CDR3 sequence: CASLRQGGLGQPQHF. The DNA of the CDR3 is TGTGCCAGTTTACGACAGGGAGGCTTGGGTCAGCCCCAGCATTTT.

The chain links TRBV20-1 to TRBJ1-1; 7 nucleotides match TRBD1. Germline V gene sequence: CDR1 DFQATT, CDR2 SNEGSKA (reference sequence). The CDR3 runs 11 residues. The CDR3, as DNA: TGCACCGGACAGGAGGGAACTGAAGCTTTCTTT. Residues: CTGQEGTEAFF.

The chain uses TRBV28 and TRBJ2-1, with D maybe TRBD2 (6 bases). CDR1 MDHEN and CDR2 SYDVKM come from the germline V gene. Trimming took 3 bases from V and 10 from J, leaving 7 bases between them. CDR3 length: 11 residues. The CDR3 protein is CASSLAGEQFF. In DNA form, the CDR3 reads TGTGCCAGCAGTTTGGCGGGGGAGCAGTTCTTC.

J is TRBJ2-5 and V is TRBV19; 10 nucleotides agree with TRBD2. The V gene end was trimmed by 4 bases and the J gene end by 1 base; junction bases not matched to a gene: 9. CDR3 length: 17 residues. In germline, CDR1 is LNHDA, CDR2 SQIVND (reference sequence). The CDR3 sequence: CASSRRTSGKIQETQYF. DNA for the CDR3: TGTGCCAGTAGTAGGAGAACTAGCGGGAAAATCCAAGAGACCCAGTACTTC.

The genes are TRBV28 and TRBJ1-1; D uncertain. CDR3 size: 14 residues. V lost 10 bases, J lost 10 bases, and 25 bases lay in between. Germline values: CDR1 MDHEN, CDR2 SYDVKM. The CDR3 DNA reads TGTGCCACCACCTCTCAAGGGAGCGCGCGGGTAGCTTTCTTT. Translated: CATTSQGSARVAFF.

V is TRBV28 and J is TRBJ1-1, with D unresolved. Between the trimmed V and J ends, which lost 2 bases and 6 bases, there was a span of 10 bases. This CDR3 is built from 13 residues. Germline lookup yields CDR1 MDHEN and CDR2 SYDVKM. In nucleotides, the CDR3 is TGTGCCAGCAGTTTAAGGGCGGTCGCTGAAGCTTTCTTT. It codes for CASSLRAVAEAFF.

The chain recombines TRBV5-6 with TRBJ2-3; D remains unclear. The V gene lost 4 bases and the J gene lost 1 base, with 7 bases spanning the gap. CDR1 SGHDT and CDR2 YYEEEE come from the germline V gene. This CDR3 has 13 residues. CDR3 nucleotides: TGTGCCAGCAGCCCGTCGGGCACAGATACGCAGTATTTT. Protein: CASSPSGTDTQYF.

The genes are TRBV5-8 and TRBJ1-2; D may be TRBD1 (6 bases). Trimming shortened V by 4 bases and J by 5 bases, and 18 bases separated the two germline ends. The CDR3 is 15 amino acids. Germline CDR1 is SGHTS and CDR2 is YDEGEE. The DNA for the CDR3 is TGTGCCAGCAGCCCAGGACAGCGAGCTGGGTATGGCTACACCTTC. Protein: CASSPGQRAGYGYTF.

The chain employs TRBV5-1 and TRBJ1-1, with D unresolved. V lost 1 base and J lost 0, with 10 bases in between. The CDR3 length is 15 residues. Germline CDR1 SGHRS, CDR2 YFSETQ. CDR3 DNA: TGCGCCAGCAGCTTGAGGCAGACCATGAACACTGAAGCTTTCTTT. Protein: CASSLRQTMNTEAFF.

The sample holds one count of this clone. The genes are TRBV6-5 and TRBJ1-1, with TRBD1 identical over 7 bases. CDR3 length: 15 amino acids. Germline V gene sequence: CDR1 MNHEY, CDR2 SVGAGI. Trimming cost V 4 bases and J 0 bases; bases outside gene matches: 5. The CDR3 spells CASSSQQGLNTEAFF. The CDR3 DNA reads as TGTGCCAGCAGTTCGCAACAGGGGCTGAACACTGAAGCTTTCTTT.